This TCR beta chain was recovered during a study of early T cells in non-severe SARS-CoV-2 infection (dated by TCRdb to about 2021). For the wider study: Because TCR sequencing was done on bulk RNA from unsorted whole blood, the alpha and beta chains could not be paired. General conclusions and limits of the study: Matching against VDJdb was skewed toward anti-spike CD8 responses, likely underestimated virus-specific expansions, and missed private and CD4 specificities.

The table lists this clonotype with many counts. Its antigen is not yet known. The junction does not match germline at one end; this may be a read error. A case-control design nested within a healthcare worker cohort in London, UK, was used, with weekly nasopharyngeal swab PCR tests and blood sampling performed. Healthcare workers were recruited between 23 and 31 March 2020, during the week of the UK lockdown, and were followed weekly for up to roughly 15 weeks. Its CDR3 holds 15 amino acids, cysteine through phenylalanine. The DNA shown is the 45-base CDR3, in frame from base 1. Sequences SGHKS (CDR1) and YYEKEE (CDR2) are obtained from the germline V gene (reference sequence). Library method: 5' RACE. Sequencing was performed on a NextSeq 500. Unique molecular identifiers were attached to individual cDNA molecules in the TCR library protocol so that sequencing error and PCR bias could be corrected. TCR alpha and beta chains were both sequenced, and the abundances of alpha and beta sequences in each sample were closely correlated with each other. On the authors' methods: Decombinator V4 was used to perform V gene, J gene and CDR3 annotation of TCR sequences. Expanded TCRs were defined as changing significantly between any two time points under a Poisson model with p below 0.0001. TCR abundances were normalised to the total number of TCRs sequenced per sample and were expressed as counts per million. TRAV1-2 paired with TRAJ12, TRAJ20 or TRAJ33 defined MAIT TCRs, while TRAV10 paired with TRAJ18 defined iNKT TCRs. A search of VDJdb, accessed on 1 November 2021, was run for TCRs annotated to CMV, EBV and SARS-CoV-2, with TCRs annotated for multiple antigens excluded. TCRdb trimmed the raw reads at Q25, called clones with MiXCR and kept productive beta chains. Entries are consolidated by CDR3 protein sequence, retaining the most common genes and DNA. In this record, the V and J calls reflect TCRdb's handling and not the investigators' own analysis. The sample includes tens of thousands of distinct CDR3 sequences, with 10% observed a single time. The top ten constitute approximately 8% of the sample.

Sequencing was performed on whole blood, taken at baseline. The TCR was taken from an adult who was a healthcare worker with PCR-confirmed SARS-CoV-2 infection or an uninfected control (not recorded which). Recombination joined TRBV5-5 with TRBJ1-6; 8 central nucleotides agree with TRBD1. The bases are TGTGCCAGCAGCCCAGGGACAGGAAAGAATTCCCCCCTCCACTTT. The encoded protein is CASSPGTGKNSPLHF. The CDR3 plus the reference TRBV5-5 and TRBJ1-6 genes for the other parts give the full variable domain: DAGVTQSPTHLIKTRGQQVTLRCSPISGHKSVSWYQQVLGQGPQFIFQYYEKEERGRGNFPDRFSARQFPNYSSELNVNALLLGDSALYLCASSPGTGKNSPLHFGNGTRLTVT.